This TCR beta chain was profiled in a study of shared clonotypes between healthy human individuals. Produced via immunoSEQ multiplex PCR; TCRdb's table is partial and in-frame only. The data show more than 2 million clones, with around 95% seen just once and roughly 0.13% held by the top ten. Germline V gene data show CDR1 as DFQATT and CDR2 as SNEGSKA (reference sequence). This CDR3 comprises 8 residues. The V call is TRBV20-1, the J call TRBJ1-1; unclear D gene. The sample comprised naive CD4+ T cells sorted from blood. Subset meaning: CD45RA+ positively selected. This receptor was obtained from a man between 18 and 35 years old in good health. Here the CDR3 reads CRAVEAFF. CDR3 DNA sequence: TGCAGAGCGGTCGAAGCTTTCTTT.